The T cell receptor beta chain under discussion was sequenced for a study of post-analysis software for immune sequencing data. Findings of the study overall: F-measure co-clustering was strong for batch-matched samples. Multiple sclerosis was associated with a significant reduction in normalized Chao1 diversity relative to controls. In patients, TRBV5-6, TRBV5-1 and TRBV20-1 belonged to four or five TRBV segments found more frequently than in controls.

About this clonotype itself: What it binds is unknown. One base away lies a much larger clone, so this may be a sequencing read error.

Germline V CDR1 and CDR2: DFQATT, SNEGSKA (reference sequence). The V and J ends lost 0 bases and 5 bases, in that order; junction bases with no gene match: 8. This CDR3 is built from 15 residues. Tagging with unique molecular identifiers was a feature of the TCR beta cDNA libraries. TCRdb itself ran the PCR reads through MiXCR, one entry per CDR3 protein. Among 180,000 or so distinct CDR3 sequences listed, 29% were seen once. Specimen: blood. This chain connects TRBV20-1 to TRBJ2-7, with 9 positions matching TRBD1. The clonotype was recovered from a girl under 18 with multiple sclerosis. The chain's CDR3 is CSARERTGVPHEQYF. CDR3 nucleotide sequence: TGCAGTGCTAGAGAACGGACAGGGGTTCCCCACGAGCAGTACTTC.